Below, 27 T cell receptor beta chains from the same sample are listed, as sequenced in a study of blood T cell repertoires in COVID-19. The table came from immunoSEQ multiplex PCR; TCRdb's copy has only in-frame clones and leaves some out. The table records approximately 13,000 clones, roughly 80% of them present only once. The specimen sequenced was peripheral blood. The receptors were gathered from a woman aged 60-75 years with acute or convalescent COVID-19.

The J gene is TRBJ2-2, the V gene TRBV9; D gene uncertain. The V end was cut by 4 bases, the J end by 2 bases, with 9 bases between. The CDR3 length is 14 residues. The V gene's germline CDR1 is SGDLS and CDR2 YYNGEE. The CDR3 region is CASSPVTNTGELFF. For the CDR3, the DNA is TGTGCCAGCAGCCCAGTAACAAACACCGGGGAGCTGTTTTTT.

This clone was seen a single time. This chain connects TRBV27 to TRBJ1-1, with D perhaps matching TRBD1 (5 bases). The CDR3 is made up of 13 amino acids. V was trimmed by 5 bases and J by 1 base, leaving 8 bases between them. Germline-derived CDR1 and CDR2 are MNHEY and SMNVEV (reference sequence). CDR3 in amino acids: CASSLRGNTEAFF. CDR3 sequence (DNA): TGTGCCAGCAGTCTTAGGGGGAACACTGAAGCTTTCTTT.

The CDR3 bases are TGTGCCAGTAGTGAGGCAGGGTACAAGGCTGGCTACACCTTC. Its translation: CASSEAGYKAGYTF. The chain employs TRBV19 and TRBJ1-2; D is perhaps TRBD1 (5 bases). V lost 5 bases and J lost 7, with 17 bases in between. Germline assignment: CDR1 LNHDA and CDR2 SQIVND (reference sequence). The CDR3 spans 14 residues.

This chain connects TRBV12-3 or TRBV12-4 to TRBJ2-7; D remains unclear. The V end was cut by 5 bases, the J end by 3 bases, with 5 bases between. The CDR3 totals 11 residues. The CDR3 protein is CASSRFYEQYF. Written as DNA, the CDR3 is TGTGCCAGCAGTCGTTTCTACGAGCAGTACTTC.

This clone showed up just once. This chain connects TRBV4-2 to TRBJ2-7; TRBD2 matches 10 bases. CDR1 is LGHNA and CDR2 is YNFKEQ in the germline V gene. The CDR3 length is 15 residues. V dropped 2 bases and J dropped 1; count of bases not matched to a gene: 2. CDR3 DNA sequence: TGTGCCAGCAGCCAAACTAGCGGGAAGTCCTACGAGCAGTACTTC. As protein: CASSQTSGKSYEQYF.

The chain combines TRBV28 with TRBJ2-2; D gene ambiguous. The ends were cut back, 5 bases at V and 1 base at J, with 8 bases in the middle. From germline, CDR1 is MDHEN and CDR2 SYDVKM. The CDR3 loop spans 14 amino acids. The CDR3 loop reads CASSIGLNTGELFF. CDR3 DNA: TGTGCCAGCAGTATCGGGTTGAACACCGGGGAGCTGTTTTTT. Filled out from reference TRBV28 and TRBJ2-2, the complete variable domain reads DVKVTQSSRYLVKRTGEKVFLECVQDMDHENMFWYRQDPGLGLRLIYFSYDVKMKEKGDIPEGYSVSREKKERFSLILESASTNQTSMYLCASSIGLNTGELFFGEGSRLTVL.

The chain links TRBV28 to TRBJ1-1; no clear D gene. V lost 1 base and J 5 bases, leaving 11 bases between the germline ends. Per germline, CDR1 MDHEN and CDR2 SYDVKM. The CDR3 has 14 residues. CDR3 DNA: TGTGCCAGCAGTTTATCAATGGCCGATACTGAAGCTTTCTTT. This codes for CASSLSMADTEAFF.

The chain recombines TRBV5-1 with TRBJ1-1, with TRBD1 as a possible D gene (6 bases). The CDR3 runs to 12 residues. Trimming shortened V by 7 bases and J by 6 bases, and 13 bases separated the two germline ends. CDR1 SGHRS and CDR2 YFSETQ come from the germline V gene. CDR3 DNA: TGCGCCAGCCGAACAGGGCGGGCTGAAGCTTTCTTT. This gives the protein CASRTGRAEAFF.

CDR3 coding DNA: TGTGCCAGTAGTATTCACGGGACTAGCGGGGCAAGCTCCTACAATGAGCAGTTCTTC. It specifies CASSIHGTSGASSYNEQFF. V gene TRBV19 combines with J gene TRBJ2-1, with 13 bases identical to TRBD2. V lost 3 bases, J lost 0 bases, and 8 bases stayed unmatched. CDR1 and CDR2 (germline): LNHDA, SQIVND (reference sequence). The CDR3 loop spans 19 amino acids.

This rearrangement joins TRBV24-1 to TRBJ2-1; D possibly corresponds to TRBD1 (5 bases). CDR3 length equals 14 residues. Germline CDR1 reads KGHDR; CDR2 reads SFDVKD. V was clipped by 5 bases and J by 3 bases, with 10 bases between them. CDR3 region: CATSARDSYNEQFF. The DNA of the CDR3 is TGTGCCACCAGTGCAAGAGACAGCTACAATGAGCAGTTCTTC.

The chain combines TRBV7-7 with TRBJ2-1; no clear D. The CDR3 consists of 15 residues. V lost 1 base and J 0 bases, leaving 7 bases between the germline ends. Germline CDR1 SSHAT, CDR2 FNYEAQ (reference sequence). This CDR3 is CASSLEASSYNEQFF. CDR3 sequence (DNA): TGTGCCAGCAGCTTAGAAGCGAGCTCCTACAATGAGCAGTTCTTC.

In its sample, this clone was seen a few times. This chain links TRBV2 with TRBJ2-1, with 12 nucleotides matching TRBD2. Germline CDR1 and CDR2: SNHLY and FYNNEI. This CDR3 contains 16 residues. Germline trimming cut 3 bases from V and 4 bases from J; bases unmatched to any gene: 4. CDR3 in DNA: TGTGCCAGCAGTGATATGACTAGCGGGGGATACAATGAGCAGTTCTTC. It specifies CASSDMTSGGYNEQFF. Supplemented by reference TRBV2 and TRBJ2-1, the full variable domain reads EPEVTQTPSHQVTQMGQEVILRCVPISNHLYFYWYRQILGQKVEFLVSFYNNEISEKSEIFDDQFSVERPDGSNFTLKIRSTKLEDSAMYFCASSDMTSGGYNEQFFGPGTRLTVL.

The chain links TRBV7-2 to TRBJ1-1; D not certain. Trimming removed 5 bases at V and 5 bases at J, with 12 bases between. The CDR3 totals 13 residues. The germline V gene encodes CDR1 SGHTA and CDR2 FQGNSA. In DNA form, the CDR3 reads TGTGCCAGCAGCGCAGCCGGAGGGACTGAAGCTTTCTTT. This encodes CASSAAGGTEAFF.

This clone turned up a few times. The chain is built from TRBV30 and TRBJ1-1, with 8 bases fitting TRBD1. The CDR3 is made up of 13 amino acids. From germline, CDR1 is GTSNPN and CDR2 SVGIG (reference sequence). V was clipped by 3 bases and J by 4 bases; unmatched bases: 4. This CDR3 is CAWRKTGATEAFF. The CDR3 DNA reads as TGTGCCTGGAGGAAGACAGGGGCCACTGAAGCTTTCTTT.

The chain joins TRBV7-2 to TRBJ2-5; weak D call: TRBD2 (5 bases). The CDR3 consists of 15 residues. Trimming removed 3 bases at V and 2 bases at J, with 13 bases between. Germline V gene lookup returns CDR1 SGHTA and CDR2 FQGNSA. The CDR3 sequence is CASSLVLSGQETQYF. DNA of the CDR3: TGTGCCAGCAGCTTGGTCCTCAGCGGACAAGAGACCCAGTACTTC.

V and J are TRBV18 and TRBJ2-1, with D maybe TRBD1 (6 bases). This CDR3 is built from 14 residues. The V end was cut by 4 bases, the J end by 8 bases, with 15 bases between. Per the germline V gene, CDR1 is KGHSH and CDR2 is LQKENI. The CDR3, as DNA: TGTGCCAGCTCACGACTAACCAGGGGTGATGAGCAGTTCTTC. Translating it yields CASSRLTRGDEQFF.

The V call is TRBV30, the J call TRBJ1-1; D might be TRBD1 (6 bases). This CDR3 spans 14 amino acids. Germline V gives CDR1 GTSNPN, CDR2 SVGIG (reference sequence). Trimming pared 0 bases from V and 1 base from J, leaving 9 bases between. DNA of the CDR3: TGTGCCTGGAGTGTACAGGGTCGGAACACTGAAGCTTTCTTT. Translation gives CAWSVQGRNTEAFF.

The chain recombines TRBV27 with TRBJ1-1; no firm D call. Germline lookup yields CDR1 MNHEY and CDR2 SMNVEV (reference sequence). Trimming removed 0 bases from V and 0 bases from J, with 14 bases in between. CDR3 length equals 17 residues. The CDR3 region is CASSLSWSGGVNTEAFF. The CDR3 nucleotides read TGTGCCAGCAGTTTATCATGGTCAGGTGGTGTGAACACTGAAGCTTTCTTT.

This chain links TRBV28 with TRBJ2-1; 10 nucleotides line up with TRBD1. CDR1 is MDHEN, CDR2 SYDVKM, per germline. With V trimmed by 4 bases and J by 5 bases, 2 bases remained unmatched. The CDR3 consists of 14 residues. Here the CDR3 reads CASSWDRGNNEQFF. The CDR3 region has the DNA TGTGCCAGCAGTTGGGACAGGGGAAACAATGAGCAGTTCTTC.

The chain carries TRBV29-1 and TRBJ2-7, with D possibly being TRBD1 (5 bases). The CDR3 length is 15 residues. CDR1 SQVTM and CDR2 ANQGSEA come from the germline V gene. V shed 1 base and J shed 2 bases, with 15 bases lying between them. Written as DNA, the CDR3 is TGCAGCGTTGAAGGTCAGGGCGCCTCCCCCTACGAGCAGTACTTC. Amino acids: CSVEGQGASPYEQYF.

The gene calls are TRBV6-1 and TRBJ2-4; TRBD2 is a possible D gene (5 bases). Trimming took 6 bases from V and 5 from J, leaving 14 bases between them. The CDR3 has 14 amino acids. The germline V gene has CDR1 MNHNS and CDR2 SASEGT. In DNA, the CDR3 is TGTGCCAGCAGGAGGGTGGCCGTAGAAAACATTCAGTACTTC. Protein sequence: CASRRVAVENIQYF.

The chain combines TRBV21-1 with TRBJ2-7; the table's D gene call, TRBD1, was not cross checked with the DNA. TRBV21-1 is deemed a pseudogene. The CDR3 is made up of 16 amino acids. The CDR3 loop reads CASSKGRGSPTYEQYF. In nucleotides, the CDR3 is TGTGCCAGCAGCAAAGGAAGGGGGAGTCCCACCTACGAGCAGTACTTC.

The chain employs TRBV5-1 and TRBJ2-1; D is possibly TRBD1 (6 bases). The CDR3 runs to 16 residues. Trimming left V 2 bases short and J 5 bases short, with 17 bases between. Per germline, CDR1 SGHRS and CDR2 YFSETQ. For the CDR3, the DNA is TGCGCCAGCAGCTTTGGGGGCACGGCCCCCAACAATGAGCAGTTCTTC. This gives the protein CASSFGGTAPNNEQFF.

This rearrangement joins TRBV7-2 to TRBJ1-2; D not certain. The CDR3 contains 14 residues. V lost 7 bases, J lost 4 bases, and 16 bases lay in between. The germline CDR1 and CDR2 sequences are SGHTA and FQGNSA. The CDR3 sequence is CASTQSRQFYGYTF. CDR3 nucleotide sequence: TGTGCCAGCACCCAGAGCAGGCAATTCTATGGCTACACCTTC.

The chain employs TRBV5-5 and TRBJ2-1, with D tentatively TRBD1 (5 bases). Trimming took 0 bases from V and 0 from J, leaving 7 bases between them. This CDR3 region has 15 residues. Germline assignment: CDR1 SGHKS and CDR2 YYEKEE (reference sequence). The CDR3 bases are TGTGCCAGCAGCTTGGAGGGGCGCTCCTACAATGAGCAGTTCTTC. Translated: CASSLEGRSYNEQFF.

J is TRBJ2-2 and V is TRBV7-6; a weak D match, TRBD1 (5 bases). V was cut by 7 bases and J by 4 bases, with 16 bases left in between. Germline values: CDR1 SGHVS, CDR2 FNYEAQ. The CDR3 runs to 15 residues. This CDR3 is CASTVDRGSTGELFF. CDR3 coding DNA: TGTGCCAGCACCGTAGATAGGGGAAGCACCGGGGAGCTGTTTTTT.

The gene calls are TRBV6-1 and TRBJ2-6, with 8 bases matching TRBD1. Unmatched junction bases numbered 8, after V lost 4 bases and J lost 0 bases. The CDR3 spans 18 residues. Germline V gene lookup returns CDR1 MNHNS and CDR2 SASEGT. The DNA for the CDR3 is TGTGCCAGCAGTGGTACAGGGGGACTTCACTCTGGGGCCAACGTCCTGACTTTC. Its translation: CASSGTGGLHSGANVLTF.